This record looks at one T cell receptor (beta chain) sequence and its context. Original processing notes: Using reference gene primer amplification, nucleated cell counts were estimated. TCRdb's copy holds only in-frame clones and misses some; the assay was immunoSEQ multiplex PCR. The V and J calls and clone size are taken from that table; D and trimming were inferred from the DNA. Counted here are around 400,000 clones, roughly 90% occurring once; the ten biggest clones make up about 0.9%. Germline CDR1 MNHEY, CDR2 SMNVEV (reference sequence). This CDR3 has 13 residues. With 10 bases clipped from V and 1 base from J, the junction kept 6 bases outside the gene matches. Individuals drawn from under 30 US areas were about 18 to 100 years old. Clinical histories supplied by participants themselves formed the basis of cohort assignment. The sample comes from a study of blood T cell repertoires in COVID-19. Looking at the study overall: Sources were T cells, B-cell-depleted T cells, or PBMCs; the material itself was cDNA or gDNA.

The clonotype originates from a woman aged 40 to 50 who had been exposed to COVID-19. The chain couples TRBV27 to TRBJ2-7, with 8 nucleotides matching TRBD1. Sequenced: PBMCs or T cells enriched from blood (not recorded which). Here the CDR3 DNA reads TGTGCCACTACGACAGGGGATTCCTACGAGCAGTACTTC. Protein product: CATTTGDSYEQYF.